This is a list of T cell receptor beta chains from one sample in a study of cytotoxic CD8 clonotypes in ibrutinib-treated CLL. The assay was immunoSEQ multiplex PCR, and TCRdb's table has in-frame clones only and misses some. The repertoire includes approximately 97,000 clones, 70% to 80% of them detected once, and around 25% sits in the top ten. This specimen consisted of PBMCs, obtained after 24 months of ibrutinib treatment. Receptor source: a human donor with chronic lymphocytic leukemia. Both conserved end residues are part of each CDR3. The D gene is left open where the match is weak. Rows may omit the clone size; those that give it use once, few, many or a size class.

J,length,size,V,D,DNA,CDR3
TRBJ2-7,15,-,TRBV5-5,-,TGTGCCAGCAGCCCGGACAGCTTAAACGCCTACGAGCAGTACTTC,CASSPDSLNAYEQYF
TRBJ2-1,15,few,TRBV28,TRBD2,TGTGCCAGCAGTCCAACTAGCGGGAGCCACAATGAGCAGTTCTTC,CASSPTSGSHNEQFF
TRBJ1-3,16,-,TRBV11-2,-,TGTGCGACCAGGGACACGACCTTCTTCTCTGGAAACACCATATATTTT,CATRDTTFFSGNTIYF
TRBJ2-7,15,-,TRBV5-5,TRBD1,TGTGCCAGCAGCTCCGGGGACAGGGAATTCTACGAGCAGTACTTC,CASSSGDREFYEQYF
TRBJ1-1,13,-,TRBV11-1,-,TGTGCCAGCAGCTTAGGCTTTCTAGCTGAAGCTTTCTTT,CASSLGFLAEAFF
TRBJ1-2,14,-,TRBV5-1,-,TGCGCCAGCAGCCCTGGGCCAAGTTCCTATGGCTACACCTTC,CASSPGPSSYGYTF
TRBJ1-5,19,once,TRBV4-1,TRBD1,TGCGCCAGCAGCCAAGATGACTGGGGACAGGGGATCGGCAATCAGCCCCAGCATTTT,CASSQDDWGQGIGNQPQHF
TRBJ1-5,15,-,TRBV5-1,TRBD1,TGCGCCAGCAGCTTGACAGGGGTAAGCAATCAGCCCCAGCATTTT,CASSLTGVSNQPQHF
TRBJ1-5,15,-,TRBV28,-,TGTGCCAGCAGTTTAAAGGGGGGTAGCAATCAGCCCCAGCATTTT,CASSLKGGSNQPQHF
TRBJ2-3,12,-,TRBV7-9,-,TGTGCCAGCAGCCCTAGTGGAGATACGCAGTATTTT,CASSPSGDTQYF
TRBJ2-3,18,-,TRBV7-3,-,TGTGCCAGCAGCTTAGGGAGGCGGACAGTACCTAGCACAGATACGCAGTATTTT,CASSLGRRTVPSTDTQYF
TRBJ1-2,13,-,TRBV7-2,-,TGTGCCAGCAGCTTAGCCAGGGATAATGGCTACACCTTC,CASSLARDNGYTF
TRBJ2-5,15,-,TRBV5-1,-,TGCGCCAGCAGCCGGTATAGCCCCCAGGGGGAGACCCAGTACTTC,CASSRYSPQGETQYF
TRBJ1-3,15,-,TRBV19,-,TGTGCCAGTAGTACCCGAAGGAGCTCTGGAAACATTATATATTTT,CASSTRRSSGNIIYF
TRBJ1-5,15,-,TRBV28,TRBD1,TGTGCCAGCAGTACCGGACAGGGTTACAATCAGCCCCAGCATTTT,CASSTGQGYNQPQHF
TRBJ2-7,15,few,TRBV19,TRBD1,TGTGCCAGTAGTGTCTCCGGGACAGGAGTCTACGAGCAGTACTTC,CASSVSGTGVYEQYF
TRBJ1-1,16,-,TRBV27,-,TGTGCCAGCAGTTTATTTGGGCAGGACGGGAACACTGAAGCTTTCTTT,CASSLFGQDGNTEAFF
TRBJ2-1,18,-,TRBV15,-,TGTGCCACCAGCAAACGAGCCTCCGAACTAACAGGGTCCAATGAGCAGTTCTTC,CATSKRASELTGSNEQFF
TRBJ2-6,16,few,TRBV5-4,-,TGTGCCAGCAGCGCGGACTTGACTCTAGGGGCCAACGTCCTGACTTTC,CASSADLTLGANVLTF
TRBJ2-1,14,-,TRBV19,-,TGTGCCAGTAATTCGGGAGAAGGGTACAATGAGCAGTTCTTC,CASNSGEGYNEQFF
TRBJ1-1,11,-,TRBV20-1,-,TGCAGTGCTAGAGAACTCGGTGAAGCTTTCTTT,CSARELGEAFF
TRBJ1-2,13,-,TRBV15,TRBD1,TGTGCCACTTCGGACAGGGAGTTCGATGGCTACACCTTC,CATSDREFDGYTF
TRBJ1-5,14,once,TRBV28,TRBD1,TGTGCCAGCAGTTCACAGGGGCCTACCGGGCCCCAGCATTTT,CASSSQGPTGPQHF
TRBJ1-5,13,-,TRBV7-2,-,TGTGCCAGCAGCCAAAGGGAGAATCAGCCCCAGCATTTT,CASSQRENQPQHF
TRBJ1-2,16,-,TRBV4-1,TRBD1,TGCGCCAGCAGCCAAGATCGACAGGGGGCACCATATGGCTACACCTTC,CASSQDRQGAPYGYTF
TRBJ1-3,18,once,TRBV25-1,-,TGTGCCAGCAGGGGGAGAGGGACCCTCCTCGCCTCTGGAAACACCATATATTTT,CASRGRGTLLASGNTIYF
TRBJ1-2,13,-,TRBV19,-,TGTGCCAGTAGTATAGTTGGAGGGCGAGGCTACACCTTC,CASSIVGGRGYTF
TRBJ1-1,16,-,TRBV5-1,-,TGCGCCAGCAGCTTGGCCATAGGGTTGGGGAACACTGAAGCTTTCTTT,CASSLAIGLGNTEAFF
TRBJ2-7,12,-,TRBV11-1,-,TGTGCCAGCAGATTTGACAACTACGAGCAGTACTTC,CASRFDNYEQYF
TRBJ2-5,15,few,TRBV7-3,-,TGTGCCAGCAGCTTAAACGGGGACGCGAGTGCGGCCCAGTACTTC,CASSLNGDASAAQYF
TRBJ1-2,15,-,TRBV7-2,TRBD1,TGTGCCAGCAGCAGCAGGACAGGGGATCCCTATGGCTACACCTTC,CASSSRTGDPYGYTF
TRBJ2-7,14,-,TRBV7-6,-,TGTGCCAGCAGCCCCTCATACAGCTCCTACGAGCAGTACTTC,CASSPSYSSYEQYF
TRBJ2-7,14,-,TRBV27,TRBD2,TGTGCCAGCTGGACTAGCGGGACGTCCTACGAGCAGTACTTC,CASWTSGTSYEQYF
TRBJ2-2,14,-,TRBV5-1,TRBD2,TGCGCCAGCACCGCGGGAGTGGACACCGGGGAGCTGTTTTTT,CASTAGVDTGELFF